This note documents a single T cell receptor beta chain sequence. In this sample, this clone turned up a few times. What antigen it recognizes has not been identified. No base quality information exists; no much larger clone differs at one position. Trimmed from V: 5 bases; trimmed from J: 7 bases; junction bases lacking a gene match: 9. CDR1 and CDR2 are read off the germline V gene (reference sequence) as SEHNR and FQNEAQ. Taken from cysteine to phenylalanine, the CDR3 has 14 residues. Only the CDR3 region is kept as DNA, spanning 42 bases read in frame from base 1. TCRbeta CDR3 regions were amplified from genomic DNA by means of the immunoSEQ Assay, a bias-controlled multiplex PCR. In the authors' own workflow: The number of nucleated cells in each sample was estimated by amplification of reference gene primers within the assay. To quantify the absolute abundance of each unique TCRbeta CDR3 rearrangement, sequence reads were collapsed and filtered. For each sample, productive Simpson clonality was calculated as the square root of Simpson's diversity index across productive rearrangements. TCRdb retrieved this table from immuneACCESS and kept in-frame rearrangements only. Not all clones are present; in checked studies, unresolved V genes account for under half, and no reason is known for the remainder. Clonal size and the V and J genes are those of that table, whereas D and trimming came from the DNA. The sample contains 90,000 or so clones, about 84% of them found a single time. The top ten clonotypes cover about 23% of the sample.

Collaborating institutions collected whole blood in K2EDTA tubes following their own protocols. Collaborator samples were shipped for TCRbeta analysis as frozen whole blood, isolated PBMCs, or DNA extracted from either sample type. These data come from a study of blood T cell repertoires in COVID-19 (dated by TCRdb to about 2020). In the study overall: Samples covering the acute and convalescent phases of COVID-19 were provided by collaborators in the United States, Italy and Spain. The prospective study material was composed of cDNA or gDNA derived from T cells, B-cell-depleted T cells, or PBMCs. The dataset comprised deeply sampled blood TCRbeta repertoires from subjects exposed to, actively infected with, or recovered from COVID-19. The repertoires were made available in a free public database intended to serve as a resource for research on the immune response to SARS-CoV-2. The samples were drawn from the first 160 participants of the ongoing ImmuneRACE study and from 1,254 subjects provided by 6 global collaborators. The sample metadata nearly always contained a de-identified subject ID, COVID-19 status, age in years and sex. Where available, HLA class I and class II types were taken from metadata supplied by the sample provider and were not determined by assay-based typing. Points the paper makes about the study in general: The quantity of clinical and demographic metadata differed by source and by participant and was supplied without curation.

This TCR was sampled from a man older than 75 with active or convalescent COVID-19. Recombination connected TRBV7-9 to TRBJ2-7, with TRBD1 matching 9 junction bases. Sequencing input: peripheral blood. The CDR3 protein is CASSRDRDLWEQYF. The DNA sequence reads TGTGCCAGCAGCAGGGACAGGGATTTATGGGAGCAGTACTTC.